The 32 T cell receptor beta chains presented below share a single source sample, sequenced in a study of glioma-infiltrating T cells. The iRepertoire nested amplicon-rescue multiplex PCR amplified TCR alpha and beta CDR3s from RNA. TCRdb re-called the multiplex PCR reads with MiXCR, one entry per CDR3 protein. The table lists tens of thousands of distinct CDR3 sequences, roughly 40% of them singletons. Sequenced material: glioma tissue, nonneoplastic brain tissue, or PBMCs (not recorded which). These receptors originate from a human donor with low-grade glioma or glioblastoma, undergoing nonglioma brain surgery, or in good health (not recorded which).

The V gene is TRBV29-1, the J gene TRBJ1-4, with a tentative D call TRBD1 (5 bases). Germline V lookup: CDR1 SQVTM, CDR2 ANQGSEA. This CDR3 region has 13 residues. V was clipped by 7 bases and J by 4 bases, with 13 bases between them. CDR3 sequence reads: CSAEQVGNEKLFF. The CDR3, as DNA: TGCAGCGCAGAACAGGTGGGTAATGAAAAACTGTTTTTT. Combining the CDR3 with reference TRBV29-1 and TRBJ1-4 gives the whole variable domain SAVISQKPSRDICQRGTSLTIQCQVDSQVTMMFWYRQQPGQSLTLIATANQGSEATYESGFVIDKFPISRPNLTFSTLTVSNMSPEDSSIYLCSAEQVGNEKLFFGSGTQLSVL.

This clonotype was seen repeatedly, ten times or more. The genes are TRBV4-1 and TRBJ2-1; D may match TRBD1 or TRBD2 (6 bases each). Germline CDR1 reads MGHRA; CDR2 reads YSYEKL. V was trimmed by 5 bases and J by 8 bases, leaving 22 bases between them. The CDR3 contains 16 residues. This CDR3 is CASSGAGDFAGHEQFF. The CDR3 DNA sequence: TGCGCCAGCAGCGGAGCAGGGGACTTCGCGGGACATGAGCAGTTCTTC.

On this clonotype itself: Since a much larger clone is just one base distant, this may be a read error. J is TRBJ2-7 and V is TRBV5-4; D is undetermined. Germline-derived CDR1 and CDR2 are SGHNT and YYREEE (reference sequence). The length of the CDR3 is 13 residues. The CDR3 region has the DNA TGTGCCAGCAGCTTCCCTCCATCCTACGAGCGGTACTTC. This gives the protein CASSFPPSYERYF.

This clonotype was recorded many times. The CDR3 region is CASSPLAGENNEQFF. The CDR3 bases are TGTGCCAGCAGCCCCCTAGCGGGAGAAAACAATGAGCAGTTCTTC. The chain recombines TRBV7-9 with TRBJ2-1, with TRBD2 matching over 10 bases. Germline V gene data show CDR1 as SEHNR and CDR2 as FQNEAQ (reference sequence). There are 15 residues in the CDR3. J was trimmed by 5 bases and V by 5 bases; bases with no gene match: 6.

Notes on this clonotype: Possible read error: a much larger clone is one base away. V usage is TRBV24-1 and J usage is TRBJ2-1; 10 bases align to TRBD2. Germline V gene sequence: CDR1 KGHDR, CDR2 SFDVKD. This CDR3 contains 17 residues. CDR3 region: CATSDSLSGGAPNEHFF. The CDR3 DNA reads TGTGCCACCAGTGATTCACTAAGCGGGGGGGCCCCCAATGAGCATTTCTTC.

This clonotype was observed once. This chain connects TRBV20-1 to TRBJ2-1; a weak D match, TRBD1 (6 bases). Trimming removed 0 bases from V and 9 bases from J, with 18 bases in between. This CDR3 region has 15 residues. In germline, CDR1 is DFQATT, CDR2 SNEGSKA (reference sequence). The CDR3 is CSARDGAGAVGEQFF. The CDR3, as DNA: TGCAGTGCTAGAGATGGGGCAGGGGCGGTGGGTGAGCAGTTCTTC.

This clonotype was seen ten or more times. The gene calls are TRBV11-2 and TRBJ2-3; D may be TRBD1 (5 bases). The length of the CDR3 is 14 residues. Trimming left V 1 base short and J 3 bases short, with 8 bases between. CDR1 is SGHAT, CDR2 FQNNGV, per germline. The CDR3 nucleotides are TGTGCCAGCAGCTTAGCCAGGGCTACAGATACGCAGTATTTT. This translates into CASSLARATDTQYF.

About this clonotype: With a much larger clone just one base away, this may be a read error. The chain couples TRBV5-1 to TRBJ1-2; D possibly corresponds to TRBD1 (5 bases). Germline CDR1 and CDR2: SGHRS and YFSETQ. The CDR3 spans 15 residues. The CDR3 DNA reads TGCGCCAGCGGCTTCGGAGTCCGGGGACGAGATGGCTACACCTTC. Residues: CASGFGVRGRDGYTF.

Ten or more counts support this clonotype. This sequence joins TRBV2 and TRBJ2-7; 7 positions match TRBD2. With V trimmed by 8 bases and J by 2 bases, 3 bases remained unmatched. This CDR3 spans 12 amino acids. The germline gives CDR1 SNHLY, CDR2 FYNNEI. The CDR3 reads CASLAEPYEQYF. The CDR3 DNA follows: TGTGCCAGCCTAGCGGAGCCCTACGAGCAGTACTTC.

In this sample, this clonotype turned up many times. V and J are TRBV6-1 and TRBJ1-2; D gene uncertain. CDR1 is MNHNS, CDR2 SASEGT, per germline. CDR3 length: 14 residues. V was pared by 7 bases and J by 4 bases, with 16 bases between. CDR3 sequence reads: CASTDLTGSYGYTF. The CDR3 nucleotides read TGTGCCAGCACCGACCTGACGGGGAGCTATGGCTACACCTTC.

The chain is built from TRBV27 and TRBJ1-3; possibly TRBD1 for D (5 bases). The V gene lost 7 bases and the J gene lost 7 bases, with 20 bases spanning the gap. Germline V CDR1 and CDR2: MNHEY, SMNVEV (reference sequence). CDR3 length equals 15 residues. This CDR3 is CASTSSGGVGNTIYF. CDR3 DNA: TGTGCCAGCACCAGCAGTGGAGGGGTAGGGAACACCATATATTTT.

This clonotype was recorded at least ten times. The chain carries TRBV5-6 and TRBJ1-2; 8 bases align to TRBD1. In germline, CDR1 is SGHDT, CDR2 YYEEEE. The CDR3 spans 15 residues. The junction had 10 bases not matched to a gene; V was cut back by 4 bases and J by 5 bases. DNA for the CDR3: TGTGCCAGCAGCCGCAGACAGGGGATCGGATATGGCTACACCTTC. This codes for CASSRRQGIGYGYTF. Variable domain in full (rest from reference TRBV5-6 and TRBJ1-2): DAGVTQSPTHLIKTRGQQVTLRCSPKSGHDTVSWYQQALGQGPQFIFQYYEEEERQRGNFPDRFSGHQFPNYSSELNVNALLLGDSALYLCASSRRQGIGYGYTFGSGTRLTVV.

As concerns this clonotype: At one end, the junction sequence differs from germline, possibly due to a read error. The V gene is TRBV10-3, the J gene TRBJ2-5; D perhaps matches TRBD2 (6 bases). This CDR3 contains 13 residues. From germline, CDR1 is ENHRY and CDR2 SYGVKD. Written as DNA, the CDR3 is TGTGCAATCAGTGAGGGACTCAATGAGACCCAGTACTTC. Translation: CAISEGLNETQYF.

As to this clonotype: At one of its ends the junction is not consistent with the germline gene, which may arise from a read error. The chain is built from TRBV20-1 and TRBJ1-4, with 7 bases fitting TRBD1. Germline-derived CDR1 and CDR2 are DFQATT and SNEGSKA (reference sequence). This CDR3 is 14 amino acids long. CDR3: CGATIVQGIEKMFF. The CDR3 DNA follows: TGCGGTGCTACCATCGTACAGGGGATTGAAAAAATGTTTTTT.

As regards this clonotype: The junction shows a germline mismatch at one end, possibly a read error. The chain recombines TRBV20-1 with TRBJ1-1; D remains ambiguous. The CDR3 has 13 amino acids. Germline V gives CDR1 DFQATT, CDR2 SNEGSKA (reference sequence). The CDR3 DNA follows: TGCAGTGCTAGAGATCGGGAGAACACTGAAGTTTTCTTT. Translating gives CSARDRENTEVFF.

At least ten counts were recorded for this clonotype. Here the CDR3 reads CASSLNPPTSGTYEQYF. The CDR3 DNA reads as TGTGCCAGCAGCTTAAACCCCCCAACTAGCGGGACCTACGAGCAGTACTTC. This chain links TRBV7-2 with TRBJ2-7, with 10 bases fitting TRBD2. There are 17 residues in the CDR3. The germline V gene has CDR1 SGHTA and CDR2 FQGNSA. V was pared by 2 bases and J by 2 bases, with 9 bases of the junction left unmatched.

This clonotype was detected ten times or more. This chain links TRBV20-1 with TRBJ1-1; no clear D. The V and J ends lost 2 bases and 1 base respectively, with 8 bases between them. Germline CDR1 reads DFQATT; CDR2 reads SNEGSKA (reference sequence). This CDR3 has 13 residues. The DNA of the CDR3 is TGCAGTGCTAGACTCGATCAGAACACTGAAGCTTTCTTT. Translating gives CSARLDQNTEAFF.

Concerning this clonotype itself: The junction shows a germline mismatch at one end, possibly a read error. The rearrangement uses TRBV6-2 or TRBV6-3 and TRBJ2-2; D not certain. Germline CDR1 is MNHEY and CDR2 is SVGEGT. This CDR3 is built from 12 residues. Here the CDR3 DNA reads TGTGCCAGCAGCGCTACCACCGGGCAGCTGTCTTTT. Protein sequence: CASSATTGQLSF.

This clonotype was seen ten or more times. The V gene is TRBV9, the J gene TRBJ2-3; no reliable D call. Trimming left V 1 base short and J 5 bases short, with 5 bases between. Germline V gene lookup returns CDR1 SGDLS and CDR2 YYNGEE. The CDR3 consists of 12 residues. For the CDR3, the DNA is TGTGCCAGCAGCGTACGTGAAGATACGCAGTATTTT. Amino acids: CASSVREDTQYF.

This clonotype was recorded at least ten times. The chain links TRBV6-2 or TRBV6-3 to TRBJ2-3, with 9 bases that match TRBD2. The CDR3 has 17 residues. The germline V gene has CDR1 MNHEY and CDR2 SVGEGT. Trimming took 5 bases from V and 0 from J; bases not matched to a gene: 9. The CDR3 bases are TGTGCCAGCAGTAGACTAGCGGAGCATCTTAGCACAGATACGCAGTATTTT. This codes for CASSRLAEHLSTDTQYF.

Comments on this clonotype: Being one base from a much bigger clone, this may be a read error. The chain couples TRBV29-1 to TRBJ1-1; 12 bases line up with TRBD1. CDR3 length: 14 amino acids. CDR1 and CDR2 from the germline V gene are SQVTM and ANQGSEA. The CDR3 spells CIAGTGGDYTEAFF. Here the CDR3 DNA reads TGCATCGCTGGGACAGGGGGCGATTACACTGAAGCTTTCTTT.

The CDR3 loop is CASSIGSEAYEQFF. The CDR3, as DNA: TGTGCCAGTAGTATAGGTTCAGAGGCCTACGAGCAGTTCTTC. J is TRBJ2-1 and V is TRBV19; D gene unclear. V lost 1 base, J lost 10 bases, and 14 bases lay in between. The length of the CDR3 is 14 residues. The V gene's germline CDR1 is LNHDA and CDR2 SQIVND (reference sequence).

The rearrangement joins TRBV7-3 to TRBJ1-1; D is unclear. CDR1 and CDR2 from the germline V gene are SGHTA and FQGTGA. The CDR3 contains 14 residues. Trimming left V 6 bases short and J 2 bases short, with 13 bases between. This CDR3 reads CASRPVGSNTEAFF. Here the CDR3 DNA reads TGTGCCAGCAGGCCCGTTGGCTCTAACACTGAAGCTTTCTTT.

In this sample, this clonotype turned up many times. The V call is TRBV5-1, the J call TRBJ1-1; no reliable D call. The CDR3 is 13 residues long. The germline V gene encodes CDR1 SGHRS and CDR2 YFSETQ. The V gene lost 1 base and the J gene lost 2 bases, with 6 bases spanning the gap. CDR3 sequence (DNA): TGCGCCAGCAGCTTGACCAGCAACACTGAAGCTTTCTTT. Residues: CASSLTSNTEAFF.

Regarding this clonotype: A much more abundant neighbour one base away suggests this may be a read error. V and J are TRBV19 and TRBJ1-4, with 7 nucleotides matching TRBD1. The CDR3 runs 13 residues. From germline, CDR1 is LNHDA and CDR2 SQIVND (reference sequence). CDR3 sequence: CASSTGGNDKLFF. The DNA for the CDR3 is TGTGCCAGTAGTACAGGGGGAAATGACAAACTGTTTTTT.

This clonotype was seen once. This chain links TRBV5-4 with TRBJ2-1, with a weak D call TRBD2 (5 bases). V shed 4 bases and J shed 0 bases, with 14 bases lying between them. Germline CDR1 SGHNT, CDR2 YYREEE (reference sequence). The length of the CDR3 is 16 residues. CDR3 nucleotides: TGTGCCAGCAGCCCGACTATCGGTAGCTCCTACAATGAGCAGTTCTTC. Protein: CASSPTIGSSYNEQFF.

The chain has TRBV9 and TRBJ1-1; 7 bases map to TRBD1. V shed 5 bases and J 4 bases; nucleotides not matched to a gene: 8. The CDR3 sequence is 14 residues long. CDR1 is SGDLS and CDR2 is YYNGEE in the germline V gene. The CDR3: CASRSQTGFTEAFF. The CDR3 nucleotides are TGTGCCAGCAGATCACAGACAGGGTTCACTGAAGCTTTCTTT.

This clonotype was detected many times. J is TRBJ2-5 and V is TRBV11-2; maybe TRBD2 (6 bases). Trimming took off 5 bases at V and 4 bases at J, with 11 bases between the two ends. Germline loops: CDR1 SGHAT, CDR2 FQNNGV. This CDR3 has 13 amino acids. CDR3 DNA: TGTGCCAGCAGCCCGATGGGGGGAGAGACCCAGTACTTC. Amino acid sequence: CASSPMGGETQYF.

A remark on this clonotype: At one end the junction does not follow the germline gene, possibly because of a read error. CDR3 protein: CAGSPRVIWIGEYEQYF. The CDR3 DNA follows: TGTGCCGGCAGCCCCCGAGTAATCTGGATAGGGGAATACGAGCAGTACTTC. The chain couples TRBV14 to TRBJ2-7, with D possibly TRBD1 on 5 matching bases. Germline V lookup: CDR1 SGHDN, CDR2 FVKESK. This CDR3 region has 17 residues.

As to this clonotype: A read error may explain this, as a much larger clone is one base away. CDR3 in amino acids: CASSKALGQNTGELFF. The DNA for the CDR3 is TGTGCCAGCAGCAAGGCGTTGGGCCAGAACACCGGGGAGCTGTTTTTT. This chain joins TRBV14 and TRBJ2-2, with D unresolved. The V and J ends lost 5 bases and 1 base respectively, with 14 bases between them. From germline, CDR1 is SGHDN and CDR2 FVKESK. This CDR3 is 16 amino acids long. The complete variable domain, with remaining parts taken from reference TRBV14 and TRBJ2-2, reads EAGVTQFPSHSVIEKGQTVTLRCDPISGHDNLYWYRRVMGKEIKFLLHFVKESKQDESGMPNNRFLAERTGGTYSTLKVQPAELEDSGVYFCASSKALGQNTGELFFGEGSRLTVL.

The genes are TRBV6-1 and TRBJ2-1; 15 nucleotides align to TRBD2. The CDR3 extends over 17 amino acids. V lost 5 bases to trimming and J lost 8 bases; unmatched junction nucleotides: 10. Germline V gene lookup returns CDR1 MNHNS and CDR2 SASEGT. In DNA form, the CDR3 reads TGTGCCAGCAGTACTGGACTAGCGGGAGGGCTAAGGGATGAGCAGTTCTTC. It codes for CASSTGLAGGLRDEQFF.

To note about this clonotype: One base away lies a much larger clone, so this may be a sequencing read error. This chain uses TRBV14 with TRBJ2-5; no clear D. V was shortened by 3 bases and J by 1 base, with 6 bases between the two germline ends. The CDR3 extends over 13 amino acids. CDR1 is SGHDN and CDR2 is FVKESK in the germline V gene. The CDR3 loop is CASSQLVQETQYF. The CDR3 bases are TGTGCCAGCAGCCAGCTTGTCCAAGAGACCCAGTACTTC.